This T cell receptor (beta chain) was sequenced in a study of T cell clonality in common variable immunodeficiency. Findings and limits, study-wide: The cause of increased CVID clonality remains unclear without subpopulation sequencing. Reportedly, TCR beta sequences from common variable immunodeficiency showed fewer deletions and N-nucleotide insertions.

This clone was counted many times. The antigen remains undetermined. Read coverage stops 3 residues before the CDR3 terminus; the germline J gene supplies the remainder. CDR1 and CDR2 (germline): SNHLY, FYNNEI. The CDR3 covers 12 residues. V dropped 6 bases and J dropped 1 base, with 7 bases sitting between them. The data were produced by immunoSEQ multiplex PCR, yet TCRdb's version contains in-frame clones alone and is incomplete. This sample comprises around 40,000 clones, none seen once only. Both groups were predominantly of Caucasian heritage. Sequencing input: peripheral blood mononuclear cells. The TCR originated in a person aged 18-69 years in good health. The chain recombines TRBV2 with TRBJ2-7; no definite D call. The sequenced CDR3 bases are TGTGCCAGCAGAGAATTATCCTACGAG. Its translation is CASRELSYE. The whole CDR3 is CASRELSYEQYF.